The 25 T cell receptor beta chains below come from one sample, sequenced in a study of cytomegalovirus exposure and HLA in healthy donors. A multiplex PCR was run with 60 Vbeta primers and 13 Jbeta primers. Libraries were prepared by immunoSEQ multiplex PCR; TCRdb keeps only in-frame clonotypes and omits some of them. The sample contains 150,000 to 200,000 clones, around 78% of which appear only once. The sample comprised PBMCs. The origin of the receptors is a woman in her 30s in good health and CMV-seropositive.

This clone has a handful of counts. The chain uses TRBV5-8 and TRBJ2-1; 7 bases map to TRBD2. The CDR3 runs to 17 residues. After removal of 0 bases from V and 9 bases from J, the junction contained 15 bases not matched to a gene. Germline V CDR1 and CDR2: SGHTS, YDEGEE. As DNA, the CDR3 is TGTGCCAGCAGCTTGGCTCTCTTGGGGGAGGGCCGAGTTGAGCAGTTCTTC. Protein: CASSLALLGEGRVEQFF.

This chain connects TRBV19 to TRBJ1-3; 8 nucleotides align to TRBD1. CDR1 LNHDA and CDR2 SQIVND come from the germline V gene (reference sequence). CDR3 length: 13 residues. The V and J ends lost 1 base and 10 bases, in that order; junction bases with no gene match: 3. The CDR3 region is CASSIGHRGTIYF. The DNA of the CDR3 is TGTGCCAGTAGTATAGGCCACAGGGGGACCATATATTTT.

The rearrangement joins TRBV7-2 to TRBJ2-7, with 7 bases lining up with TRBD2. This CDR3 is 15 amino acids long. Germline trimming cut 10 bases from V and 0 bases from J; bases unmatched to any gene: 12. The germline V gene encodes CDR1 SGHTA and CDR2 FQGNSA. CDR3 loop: CATRWGGAHSYEQYF. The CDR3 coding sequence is TGTGCCACCAGGTGGGGAGGGGCCCACTCCTACGAGCAGTACTTC.

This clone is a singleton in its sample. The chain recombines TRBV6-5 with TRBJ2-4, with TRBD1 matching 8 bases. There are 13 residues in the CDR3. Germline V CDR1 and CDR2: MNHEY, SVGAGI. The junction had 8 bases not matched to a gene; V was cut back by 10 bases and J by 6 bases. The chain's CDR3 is CATKAGTGNIQYF. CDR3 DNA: TGTGCCACCAAGGCCGGGACAGGAAACATTCAGTACTTC.

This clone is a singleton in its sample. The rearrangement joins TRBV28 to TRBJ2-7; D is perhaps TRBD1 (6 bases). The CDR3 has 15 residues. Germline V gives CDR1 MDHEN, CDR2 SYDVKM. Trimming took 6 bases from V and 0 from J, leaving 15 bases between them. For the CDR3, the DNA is TGTGCCAGCAGATCAGGGGCAGGGAGCTCCTACGAGCAGTACTTC. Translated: CASRSGAGSSYEQYF.

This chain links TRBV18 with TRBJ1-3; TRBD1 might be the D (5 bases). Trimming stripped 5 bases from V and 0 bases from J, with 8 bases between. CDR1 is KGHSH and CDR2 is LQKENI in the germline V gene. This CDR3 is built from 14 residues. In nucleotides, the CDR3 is TGTGCCAGCTCAGACAGAGGCTCTGGAAACACCATATATTTT. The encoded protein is CASSDRGSGNTIYF.

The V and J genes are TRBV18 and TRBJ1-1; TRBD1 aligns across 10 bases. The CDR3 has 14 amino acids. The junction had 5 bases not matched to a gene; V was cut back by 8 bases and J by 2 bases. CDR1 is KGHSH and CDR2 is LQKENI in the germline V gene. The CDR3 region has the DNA TGTGCCAGCGCAACGACAGGGGGCAACACTGAAGCTTTCTTT. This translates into CASATTGGNTEAFF.

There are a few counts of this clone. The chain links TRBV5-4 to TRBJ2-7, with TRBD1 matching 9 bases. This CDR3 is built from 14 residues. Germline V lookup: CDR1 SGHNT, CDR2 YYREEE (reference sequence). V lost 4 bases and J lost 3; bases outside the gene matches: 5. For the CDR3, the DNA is TGTGCCAGCAGCAGTGGGACAGGGATCTACGAGCAGTACTTC. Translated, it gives CASSSGTGIYEQYF.

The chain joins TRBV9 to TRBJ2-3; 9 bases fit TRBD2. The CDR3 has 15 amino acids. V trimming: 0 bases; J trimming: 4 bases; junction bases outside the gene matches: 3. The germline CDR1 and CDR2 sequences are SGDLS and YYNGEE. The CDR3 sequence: CASSVGGGVADTQYF. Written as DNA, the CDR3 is TGTGCCAGCAGCGTAGGCGGGGGGGTGGCAGATACGCAGTATTTT.

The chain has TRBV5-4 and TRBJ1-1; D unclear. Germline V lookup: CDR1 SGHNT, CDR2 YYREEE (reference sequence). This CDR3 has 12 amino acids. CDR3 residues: CVSTSMNTEAFF. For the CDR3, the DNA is TGTGTGTCGACTTCCATGAACACTGAAGCTTTCTTT.

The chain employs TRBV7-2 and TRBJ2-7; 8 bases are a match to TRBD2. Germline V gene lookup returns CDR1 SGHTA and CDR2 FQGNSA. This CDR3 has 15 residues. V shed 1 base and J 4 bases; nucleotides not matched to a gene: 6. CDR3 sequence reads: CASSLGGTSTYEQYF. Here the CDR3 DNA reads TGTGCCAGCAGCTTAGGAGGGACTAGTACGTACGAGCAGTACTTC.

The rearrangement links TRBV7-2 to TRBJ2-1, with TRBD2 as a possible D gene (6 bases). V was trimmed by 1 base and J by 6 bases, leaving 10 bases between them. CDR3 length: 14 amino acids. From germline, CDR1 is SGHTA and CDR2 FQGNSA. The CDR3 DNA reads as TGTGCCAGCAGCTTAGGCGGGATCGTCAATGAGCAGTTCTTC. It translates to CASSLGGIVNEQFF.

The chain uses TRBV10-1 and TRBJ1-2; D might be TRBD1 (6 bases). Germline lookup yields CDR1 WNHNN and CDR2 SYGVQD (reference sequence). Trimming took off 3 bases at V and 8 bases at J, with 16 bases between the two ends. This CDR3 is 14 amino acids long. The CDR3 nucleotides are TGCGCCAGCAGTGATTCGGCGGGGGGCTTCGGCTACACCTTC. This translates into CASSDSAGGFGYTF.

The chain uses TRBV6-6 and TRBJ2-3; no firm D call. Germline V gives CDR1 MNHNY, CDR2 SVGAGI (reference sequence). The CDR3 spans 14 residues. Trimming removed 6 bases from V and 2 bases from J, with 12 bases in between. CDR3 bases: TGTGCCAGCAGGGAGACCCAAAACACAGATACGCAGTATTTT. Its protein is CASRETQNTDTQYF.

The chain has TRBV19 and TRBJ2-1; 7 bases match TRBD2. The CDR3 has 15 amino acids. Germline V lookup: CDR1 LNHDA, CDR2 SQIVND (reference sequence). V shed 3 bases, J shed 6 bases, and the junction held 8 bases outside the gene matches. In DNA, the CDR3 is TGTGCCAGTAGTATCCGGGCGGGAGTGAGCAATGAGCAGTTCTTC. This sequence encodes CASSIRAGVSNEQFF.

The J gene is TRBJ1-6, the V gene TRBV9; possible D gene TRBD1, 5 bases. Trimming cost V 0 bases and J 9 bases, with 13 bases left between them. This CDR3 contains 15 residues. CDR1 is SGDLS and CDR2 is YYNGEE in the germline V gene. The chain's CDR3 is CASSVGAGYGSPLHF. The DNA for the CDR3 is TGTGCCAGCAGCGTAGGGGCAGGGTACGGTTCACCCCTCCACTTT.

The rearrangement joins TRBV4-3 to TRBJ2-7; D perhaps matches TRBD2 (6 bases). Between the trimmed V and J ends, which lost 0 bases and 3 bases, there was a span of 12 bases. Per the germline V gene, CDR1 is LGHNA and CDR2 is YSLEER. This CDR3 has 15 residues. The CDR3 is CASSQERGRGYEQYF. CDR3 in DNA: TGCGCCAGCAGCCAAGAACGAGGGCGGGGCTACGAGCAGTACTTC.

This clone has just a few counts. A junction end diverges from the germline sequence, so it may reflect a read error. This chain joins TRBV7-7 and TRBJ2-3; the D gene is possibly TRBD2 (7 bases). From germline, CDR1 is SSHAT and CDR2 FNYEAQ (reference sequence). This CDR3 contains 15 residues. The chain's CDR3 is CASSLADSLTDTQYF. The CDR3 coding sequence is TGTGCCAGCAGCCTAGCGGACAGTCTCACAGATACGCAGTATTTT.

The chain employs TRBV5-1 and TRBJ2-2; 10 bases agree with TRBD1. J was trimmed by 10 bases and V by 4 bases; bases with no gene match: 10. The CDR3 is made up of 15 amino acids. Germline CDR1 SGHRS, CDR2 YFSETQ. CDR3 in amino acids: CASSLLLGQGKELFF. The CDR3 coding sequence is TGCGCCAGCAGCCTACTCTTGGGACAGGGGAAGGAGCTGTTTTTT.

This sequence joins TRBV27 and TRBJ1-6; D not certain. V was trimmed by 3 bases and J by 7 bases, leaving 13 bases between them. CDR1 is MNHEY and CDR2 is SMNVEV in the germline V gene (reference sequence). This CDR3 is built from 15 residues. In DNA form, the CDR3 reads TGTGCCAGCAGTTTTTCCCTAGCAGCCAATTCACCCCTCCACTTT. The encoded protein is CASSFSLAANSPLHF.

This CDR3 reads CASSRTVYEQYF. The CDR3, as DNA: TGTGCCAGCAGTAGGACAGTCTACGAGCAGTACTTC. The V call is TRBV6-1, the J call TRBJ2-7; a possible D gene is TRBD1 (6 bases). The V gene lost 5 bases and the J gene lost 3 bases, with 8 bases spanning the gap. CDR1 is MNHNS and CDR2 is SASEGT in the germline V gene. The CDR3 totals 12 residues.

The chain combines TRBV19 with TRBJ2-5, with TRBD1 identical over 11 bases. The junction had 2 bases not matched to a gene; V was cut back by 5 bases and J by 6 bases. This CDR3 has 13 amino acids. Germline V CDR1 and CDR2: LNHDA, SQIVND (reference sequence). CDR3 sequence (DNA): TGTGCCAGTAGTGGACAGGGGGCAAAGACCCAGTACTTC. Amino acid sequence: CASSGQGAKTQYF.

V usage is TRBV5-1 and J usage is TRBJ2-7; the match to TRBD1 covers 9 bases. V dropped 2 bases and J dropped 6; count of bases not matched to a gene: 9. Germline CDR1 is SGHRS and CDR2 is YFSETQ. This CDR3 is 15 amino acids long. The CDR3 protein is CASSLPGQGVIEQYF. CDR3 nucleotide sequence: TGCGCCAGCAGCTTACCGGGACAGGGAGTTATCGAGCAGTACTTC.

The CDR3 nucleotides are TGTGCCAGCAGTTACTCGAGACCTCCTGTCAGGGAAAAACTGTTTTTT. Translating it yields CASSYSRPPVREKLFF. The gene calls are TRBV6-5 and TRBJ1-4, with unresolved D. Germline-derived CDR1 and CDR2 are MNHEY and SVGAGI. The CDR3 has 16 amino acids. Between the trimmed V and J ends, which lost 0 bases and 8 bases, there was a span of 16 bases.

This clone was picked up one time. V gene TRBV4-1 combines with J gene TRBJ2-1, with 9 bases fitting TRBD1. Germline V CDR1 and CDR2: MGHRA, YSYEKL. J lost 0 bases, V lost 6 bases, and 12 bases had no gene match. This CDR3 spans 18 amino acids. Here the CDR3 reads CASRNPGQGPSSYNEQFF. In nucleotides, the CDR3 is TGCGCCAGCAGGAACCCGGGACAGGGTCCAAGCTCCTACAATGAGCAGTTCTTC.